A selection of T cell receptor beta chains follows, all from one sample in a study of siplizumab effects on memory and regulatory T cells. Some clones are missing from TCRdb's copy, which holds only in-frame ones; the method was immunoSEQ multiplex PCR. Here the sample spans about 13,000 clones, around 40% being singletons. For these receptors, no antigen is known. Sequenced input: CFSE-low (dividing) CD8+ T cells sorted from an allogeneic mixed lymphocyte reaction. The receptors come from a human donor in good health; the cells came from an allogeneic mixed lymphocyte reaction. Each CDR3 is given with its conserved first and last residue. D genes are given only for firm matches. Clone size, where shown, is once, few, many, or a class for clones that have expanded.

>TRBJ2-7|.|TRBV5-1|.
CASSWRDGTFSYEQYF
TGCGCCAGCAGCTGGCGGGACGGCACCTTCTCCTACGAGCAGTACTTC
>TRBJ1-2|few|TRBV10-3|.
CAISWEPNYGYTF
TGTGCCATCAGTTGGGAGCCTAACTATGGCTACACCTTC
>TRBJ1-6|medium-sized|TRBV6-5|.
CASSYSGASHSPLHF
TGTGCCAGCAGTTATTCAGGGGCTAGTCATTCACCCCTCCACTTT
>TRBJ2-7|few|TRBV7-8|.
CASSLGPYSYEQYF
TGTGCCAGCAGCTTGGGACCCTACTCCTACGAGCAGTACTTC
>TRBJ1-5|.|TRBV7-2|.
CASSLALGVQPQHF
TGTGCCAGCAGCTTAGCCTTGGGGGTACAGCCCCAGCATTTT
>TRBJ2-3|medium-sized|TRBV5-6|TRBD2
CASSWTSGMRDTQYF
TGTGCCAGCAGCTGGACTAGCGGGATGAGAGATACGCAGTATTTT
>TRBJ2-5|medium-sized|TRBV7-7|TRBD1
CASSLGPGQIETQYF
TGTGCTAGCAGCCTTGGACCGGGACAGATAGAGACCCAGTACTTC
>TRBJ1-2|medium-sized|TRBV6-5|.
CASTGTAGPYGGYTF
TGTGCCAGCACCGGGACGGCGGGACCCTATGGAGGCTACACCTTC
>TRBJ1-1|few|TRBV19|TRBD1
CASSIDRGAMNTEAFF
TGTGCCAGTAGTATCGACAGGGGGGCCATGAACACTGAAGCTTTCTTT
>TRBJ1-1|.|TRBV5-6|.
CASSYITVREAFF
TGTGCCAGCAGTTACATTACGGTTCGGGAAGCTTTCTTT
>TRBJ2-4|.|TRBV2|.
CASSEGSPGGGRVQYF
TGTGCCAGCAGTGAAGGCAGTCCCGGAGGGGGGCGGGTTCAGTACTTC